This TCR beta chain was identified in a study of neoadjuvant anti-PD-1 for oral cavity cancer. Regarding the study as a whole: Treg/Th17 ratio rose with pretreatment blood and fell with post-treatment tumor TCRbeta clonality.

The CDR3 runs to 14 residues. The V gene's germline CDR1 is SGHRS and CDR2 YFSETQ. The V end was cut by 5 bases, the J end by 7 bases, with 13 bases between. Method: immunoSEQ multiplex PCR; TCRdb's copy keeps in-frame clones and lacks some. Here the sample spans 40,000 to 50,000 clones, 60% to 80% being singletons. Concerning this clone: Its antigen is as yet unknown.

Time point given: after neoadjuvant nivolumab, at surgical resection. The origin of this receptor is a person between 40 and 80 years old with oral cavity squamous cell carcinoma. Sequencing used PBMCs, obtained after nivolumab (anti-PD-1) treatment. J is TRBJ1-6 and V is TRBV5-1, with D perhaps TRBD1 (6 bases). CDR3 loop: CASSSTTGNSPLHF. For the CDR3, the DNA is TGCGCCAGCAGTTCTACAACAGGGAATTCACCCCTCCACTTT.